The rows below give T cell receptor beta chains drawn from one sample of a study of T-cell memory formation after mild COVID-19. TCRdb fed the 5' RACE reads into MiXCR, producing one record per CDR3 protein. Seen here are around 510,000 distinct CDR3 sequences, about a fifth observed once, and the top ten hold under 8.5%. Source material: PBMCs or a T cell subset sorted from them (not recorded which). These receptors all come from an adult woman who had mild COVID-19 (a few samples of this study predate the infection). Cell type and time point are not known. Both conserved end residues are part of each CDR3. Fields, in order: D gene, J gene, V gene, clone size, CDR3 DNA, CDR3 protein. The D gene is left open where the match is weak. Some rows have no size entry. The others give once, few or many, or a class for an expanded clone.

d_call: TRBD1
j_call: TRBJ1-1
v_call: TRBV5-1
clone_size: few
cdr3_nt: TGCGCCAGCAGCTTGCGACAGGGGGCGATGACTGAAGCTTTCTTT
cdr3_aa: CASSLRQGAMTEAFF

d_call: NA
j_call: TRBJ2-3
v_call: TRBV12-3/TRBV12-4
clone_size: NA
cdr3_nt: TGTGCCAGCAGTTCGGACCGGGACGTTAGAATTGCAGATACGCAGTATTTT
cdr3_aa: CASSSDRDVRIADTQYF

d_call: NA
j_call: TRBJ1-1
v_call: TRBV2
clone_size: NA
cdr3_nt: TGTGCCAGCATTGAGGAGTGGGGCACTGAAGCTTTCTTT
cdr3_aa: CASIEEWGTEAFF

d_call: NA
j_call: TRBJ2-3
v_call: TRBV15
clone_size: NA
cdr3_nt: TGTGCCACCAGCCGAGTCCGGGGACGCACAGATACGCAGTATTTT
cdr3_aa: CATSRVRGRTDTQYF

d_call: TRBD1
j_call: TRBJ1-2
v_call: TRBV7-2
clone_size: NA
cdr3_nt: TGTGCCAGCAGCTCGACCGGGACAGGGGCTGGTTCTGATGGCTACACCTTC
cdr3_aa: CASSSTGTGAGSDGYTF

d_call: NA
j_call: TRBJ2-1
v_call: TRBV7-2
clone_size: few
cdr3_nt: TGTGCCAGCAGCTTAAGGCGGGACCCCCGGCTCAATGAGCAGTTCTTC
cdr3_aa: CASSLRRDPRLNEQFF

d_call: NA
j_call: TRBJ2-5
v_call: TRBV7-9
clone_size: NA
cdr3_nt: TGTGCCAGCAGCTTAGGGTTGGGGCTGGACCAAGAGACCCAGTACTTC
cdr3_aa: CASSLGLGLDQETQYF

d_call: NA
j_call: TRBJ2-5
v_call: TRBV15
clone_size: once
cdr3_nt: TGTGCCACCAGCAGAGTTAGAGGGGGGGAGGAGACCCAGTACTTC
cdr3_aa: CATSRVRGGEETQYF

d_call: TRBD2
j_call: TRBJ2-1
v_call: TRBV7-9
clone_size: few
cdr3_nt: TGTGCCAGCAGTCTCCTTACTAGCGACTACAATGAGCAGTTCTTC
cdr3_aa: CASSLLTSDYNEQFF

d_call: TRBD1
j_call: TRBJ1-1
v_call: TRBV11-2
clone_size: few
cdr3_nt: TGTGCCAGCAGCTTAGACCATCGACAGGGGACTGAAGCTTTCTTT
cdr3_aa: CASSLDHRQGTEAFF

d_call: NA
j_call: TRBJ2-1
v_call: TRBV24-1
clone_size: NA
cdr3_nt: TGTGCCACCAGTGATTTGGGACTGGGCTACAATGAGCAGTTCTTC
cdr3_aa: CATSDLGLGYNEQFF

d_call: NA
j_call: TRBJ2-1
v_call: TRBV12-3/TRBV12-4
clone_size: NA
cdr3_nt: TGTGCCAGCAGCCCGATAAACGTGGTAACCTCCTACAATGAGCAGTTCTTC
cdr3_aa: CASSPINVVTSYNEQFF

d_call: NA
j_call: TRBJ2-7
v_call: TRBV3-1
clone_size: few
cdr3_nt: TGTGCCAGCAGCCAGGACAGTTTCTACGAGCAGTACTTC
cdr3_aa: CASSQDSFYEQYF

d_call: NA
j_call: TRBJ2-4
v_call: TRBV20-1
clone_size: NA
cdr3_nt: TGCAGTGCTAGAAAGGACGGGGACATTCAGTACTTC
cdr3_aa: CSARKDGDIQYF

d_call: NA
j_call: TRBJ2-3
v_call: TRBV9
clone_size: many
cdr3_nt: TGTGCCAGCAGCGTAGAATTAAGGAGCACAGATACGCAGTATTTT
cdr3_aa: CASSVELRSTDTQYF

d_call: NA
j_call: TRBJ2-5
v_call: TRBV7-2
clone_size: NA
cdr3_nt: TGTGCCAGCAGCTTGGTGGCTAGCAAGGAAGTCACCCAGTACTTC
cdr3_aa: CASSLVASKEVTQYF

d_call: NA
j_call: TRBJ2-7
v_call: TRBV7-2
clone_size: NA
cdr3_nt: TGTGCCAGCAGCCCCAGCGTGGCGGGAATCACCTACGAGCAGTACTTC
cdr3_aa: CASSPSVAGITYEQYF

d_call: TRBD2
j_call: TRBJ2-1
v_call: TRBV4-3
clone_size: NA
cdr3_nt: TGCGCCAGCAGCCAAGATAGCGGGGGGCAGTTCTTC
cdr3_aa: CASSQDSGGQFF

d_call: NA
j_call: TRBJ2-3
v_call: TRBV6-5
clone_size: NA
cdr3_nt: TGTGCCAGCAGTTACCTCGGCACAGATACGCAGTATTTT
cdr3_aa: CASSYLGTDTQYF

d_call: NA
j_call: TRBJ2-3
v_call: TRBV5-6
clone_size: few
cdr3_nt: TGTGCCAGCAAATTGGTTTTGGGCCGCACAGATACGCAGTATTTT
cdr3_aa: CASKLVLGRTDTQYF

d_call: TRBD1
j_call: TRBJ1-5
v_call: TRBV6-4
clone_size: NA
cdr3_nt: TGTGCCAGCAGGAGTCATGACAGGGTCAATCAGCCCCAGCATTTT
cdr3_aa: CASRSHDRVNQPQHF

d_call: NA
j_call: TRBJ2-5
v_call: TRBV9
clone_size: NA
cdr3_nt: TGTGCCAGCAGCGTGTCATGGAGGGGGGGAGAGACCCAGTACTTC
cdr3_aa: CASSVSWRGGETQYF

d_call: TRBD1
j_call: TRBJ1-1
v_call: TRBV20-1
clone_size: few
cdr3_nt: TGCAGTGCTATTCCAGGGGGCAAGAACACTGAAGCTTTCTTT
cdr3_aa: CSAIPGGKNTEAFF

d_call: TRBD2
j_call: TRBJ2-3
v_call: TRBV24-1
clone_size: NA
cdr3_nt: TGTGCCACCAGTGATTCGGGACTAGCGGAGCCCACAGATACGCAGTATTTT
cdr3_aa: CATSDSGLAEPTDTQYF

d_call: TRBD2
j_call: TRBJ2-1
v_call: TRBV4-2
clone_size: NA
cdr3_nt: TGTGCCAGCAGCCTAGAGGGAGGGGATGAGCAGTTCTTC
cdr3_aa: CASSLEGGDEQFF

d_call: TRBD1
j_call: TRBJ1-4
v_call: TRBV4-1
clone_size: NA
cdr3_nt: TGCGCCAGCAGCCAACCTCCGGGACAGGGTCCAACTAATGAAAAACTGTTTTTT
cdr3_aa: CASSQPPGQGPTNEKLFF

d_call: TRBD2
j_call: TRBJ2-5
v_call: TRBV2
clone_size: once
cdr3_nt: TGTGCCAGCAGTGAAATGTCTAGCGGGAGGGGAGAGACCCAGTACTTC
cdr3_aa: CASSEMSSGRGETQYF

d_call: NA
j_call: TRBJ1-1
v_call: TRBV3-1
clone_size: many
cdr3_nt: TGTGCCAGCAGCCGAACATCGAATACTGAAGCTTTCTTT
cdr3_aa: CASSRTSNTEAFF

d_call: NA
j_call: TRBJ1-6
v_call: TRBV12-3/TRBV12-4
clone_size: many
cdr3_nt: TGTGCCAGCAGTTTAGTGGAGCGAGTCCCCCTCCACTTT
cdr3_aa: CASSLVERVPLHF

d_call: NA
j_call: TRBJ2-5
v_call: TRBV7-2
clone_size: few
cdr3_nt: TGTGCCAGCAGCCAAGGGACCAACCAAGAGACCCAGTACTTC
cdr3_aa: CASSQGTNQETQYF

d_call: TRBD1
j_call: TRBJ2-1
v_call: TRBV25-1
clone_size: NA
cdr3_nt: TGTGCCAGCAGTGAAATCGGGGACAGGTCGAATGAGCAGTTCTTC
cdr3_aa: CASSEIGDRSNEQFF

d_call: NA
j_call: TRBJ2-1
v_call: TRBV7-2
clone_size: few
cdr3_nt: TGTGCCAGCAGCTTAGAGGGGTGGGGAAGTCAAAATGAGCAGTTCTTC
cdr3_aa: CASSLEGWGSQNEQFF

d_call: NA
j_call: TRBJ1-1
v_call: TRBV28
clone_size: few
cdr3_nt: TGTGCCAGCAGTCCTCTGACAGGCCGACACGTCTCTGAAGCTTTCTTT
cdr3_aa: CASSPLTGRHVSEAFF

d_call: NA
j_call: TRBJ1-4
v_call: TRBV11-2
clone_size: NA
cdr3_nt: TGTGCCAGCAGCTTAGCCTTCACTAATGAAAAACTGTTTTTT
cdr3_aa: CASSLAFTNEKLFF

d_call: NA
j_call: TRBJ2-5
v_call: TRBV4-1
clone_size: NA
cdr3_nt: TGCGCCAGCAGCCAGGGAGACGGATGGGGGGAGACCCAGTACTTC
cdr3_aa: CASSQGDGWGETQYF

d_call: NA
j_call: TRBJ2-1
v_call: TRBV7-9
clone_size: few
cdr3_nt: TGTGCCAGCAGCCCTAAGGGGGGGAAAGATGAGCAGTTCTTC
cdr3_aa: CASSPKGGKDEQFF

d_call: NA
j_call: TRBJ1-1
v_call: TRBV10-3
clone_size: few
cdr3_nt: TGTGCCATCACTGGAGGGCAGAACACTGAAGCTTTCTTT
cdr3_aa: CAITGGQNTEAFF

d_call: NA
j_call: TRBJ2-4
v_call: TRBV5-1
clone_size: NA
cdr3_nt: TGCGCCAGCAGCCAAGACGCATTAAACATTCAGTACTTC
cdr3_aa: CASSQDALNIQYF

d_call: NA
j_call: TRBJ1-2
v_call: TRBV9
clone_size: NA
cdr3_nt: TGTGCCAGCAGCGTAGGGTCGGGGGCTGGAGGCTACACCTTC
cdr3_aa: CASSVGSGAGGYTF

d_call: TRBD1
j_call: TRBJ1-1
v_call: TRBV19
clone_size: NA
cdr3_nt: TGTGCCAGTAGTACGGGACAGGGATGGAACACTGAAGCTTTCTTT
cdr3_aa: CASSTGQGWNTEAFF

d_call: NA
j_call: TRBJ2-5
v_call: TRBV2
clone_size: NA
cdr3_nt: TGTGCCAGCAGTGTGGGGCAGAAAGAGACCCAGTACTTC
cdr3_aa: CASSVGQKETQYF

d_call: NA
j_call: TRBJ1-5
v_call: TRBV9
clone_size: few
cdr3_nt: TGTGCCAGCAGTCCTGCAGGGGATCGGCAGCCCCAGCATTTT
cdr3_aa: CASSPAGDRQPQHF

d_call: NA
j_call: TRBJ1-1
v_call: TRBV7-3
clone_size: few
cdr3_nt: TGTGCCAGCAGCTTACTTGGCATGAACACTGAAGCTTTCTTT
cdr3_aa: CASSLLGMNTEAFF

d_call: TRBD1
j_call: TRBJ1-1
v_call: TRBV11-3
clone_size: NA
cdr3_nt: TGTGCCAGCACCCTCAGGACAGGCCACCTTACCACTGAAGCTTTCTTT
cdr3_aa: CASTLRTGHLTTEAFF

d_call: NA
j_call: TRBJ1-6
v_call: TRBV7-8
clone_size: NA
cdr3_nt: TGTGCCAGCCATCTAAACGGGGGGCTCAATTCACCCCTCCACTTT
cdr3_aa: CASHLNGGLNSPLHF

d_call: NA
j_call: TRBJ2-1
v_call: TRBV7-9
clone_size: NA
cdr3_nt: TGTGCCAGCAGCTCCTCGGACCATTACAATGAGCAGTTCTTC
cdr3_aa: CASSSSDHYNEQFF

d_call: NA
j_call: TRBJ1-1
v_call: TRBV19
clone_size: once
cdr3_nt: TGTGCCAGTAGTATAGGGTCGGGTAATGAAGCTTTCTTT
cdr3_aa: CASSIGSGNEAFF

d_call: TRBD1
j_call: TRBJ2-7
v_call: TRBV12-3/TRBV12-4
clone_size: NA
cdr3_nt: TGTGCCAGCAGTCGTACTCGGGACAGCTCCTACGAGCAGTACTTC
cdr3_aa: CASSRTRDSSYEQYF

d_call: NA
j_call: TRBJ2-2
v_call: TRBV11-2
clone_size: few
cdr3_nt: TGTGCCAGCAGGACCCAGGATTCCGGGGAGCTGTTTTTT
cdr3_aa: CASRTQDSGELFF

d_call: NA
j_call: TRBJ2-1
v_call: TRBV12-3/TRBV12-4
clone_size: NA
cdr3_nt: TGTGCCAGCAGTTTATATATCAATGAGCAGTTCTTC
cdr3_aa: CASSLYINEQFF

d_call: NA
j_call: TRBJ1-4
v_call: TRBV5-5
clone_size: few
cdr3_nt: TGTGCCAGCAGCTTGGTAGGCTCGAAGGGTGAAAAACTGTTTTTT
cdr3_aa: CASSLVGSKGEKLFF

d_call: NA
j_call: TRBJ2-7
v_call: TRBV27
clone_size: few
cdr3_nt: TGTGCCAGCAGTTTCACGGCGGCCTACGAGCAGTACTTC
cdr3_aa: CASSFTAAYEQYF

d_call: NA
j_call: TRBJ1-2
v_call: TRBV15
clone_size: NA
cdr3_nt: TGTGCCACCAGCAGAGATGGAGACTATGGCTACACCTTC
cdr3_aa: CATSRDGDYGYTF

d_call: TRBD2
j_call: TRBJ2-1
v_call: TRBV15
clone_size: many
cdr3_nt: TGTGCCACCAGCAGAGATGGGCCGACTAGCGGGAGGGTAAGGAATGAGCAGTTCTTC
cdr3_aa: CATSRDGPTSGRVRNEQFF

d_call: TRBD1
j_call: TRBJ2-7
v_call: TRBV7-2
clone_size: few
cdr3_nt: TGTGCCAGCGCGGCTGGGACAGGATCGAGAGAGCAGTACTTC
cdr3_aa: CASAAGTGSREQYF